The rows below give T cell receptor beta chains drawn from one sample of a study of identical twins. TCRdb re-called the 5' RACE reads through MiXCR, storing one row per CDR3 protein. The repertoire includes around 100,000 distinct CDR3 sequences, about 6.1% of them detected once, and approximately 12% sits in the top ten. The sequenced sample was memory T cells sorted from blood. Every receptor here comes from a woman aged 45 to 65 in good health. Each CDR3 is given with its conserved first and last residue. D genes are given only for firm matches. Clone sizes are given selectively: once, few, many, or a class where the clone is expanded.

D gene	clone size	J gene	V gene	CDR3 protein	CDR3 DNA
NA	many	TRBJ2-5	TRBV28	CASSLRAGETQYF	TGTGCCAGCAGTTTACGGGCAGGGGAGACCCAGTACTTC
NA	many	TRBJ2-1	TRBV5-1	CASSPEGALVGNEQFF	TGCGCCAGCAGCCCGGAGGGCGCTCTAGTGGGGAATGAGCAGTTCTTC
TRBD1	many	TRBJ1-4	TRBV6-6	CASSYWDRVGGLHEKLFF	TGTGCCAGCAGTTACTGGGACAGGGTAGGAGGGTTACATGAAAAACTGTTTTTT
NA	many	TRBJ1-6	TRBV7-3	CASGLEGNSPLHF	TGTGCCAGCGGGTTGGAGGGTAATTCACCCCTCCACTTT
NA	many	TRBJ2-1	TRBV10-1	CASSPQGTSKQFF	TGCGCCAGCAGCCCCCAGGGAACCTCTAAGCAGTTCTTC
NA	many	TRBJ1-5	TRBV12-3/TRBV12-4	CASSRTAYEPQHF	TGTGCCAGCAGTCGGACGGCCTACGAGCCCCAGCATTTT
NA	many	TRBJ2-3	TRBV12-3/TRBV12-4	CASSPSGTGASDTQYF	TGTGCCAGCAGTCCGTCGGGGACGGGAGCTTCCGATACGCAGTATTTT
TRBD1	many	TRBJ1-4	TRBV20-1	CSAPGQGLSEKLFF	TGCAGTGCCCCGGGACAGGGGCTGAGTGAAAAACTGTTTTTT
NA	NA	TRBJ1-2	TRBV29-1	CSVEAGTYGYTF	TGCAGCGTTGAAGCAGGGACCTATGGCTACACCTTC
TRBD1	NA	TRBJ1-3	TRBV5-1	CASSLAQGDLSGNTIYF	TGCGCCAGCAGCTTGGCCCAGGGGGACCTCTCTGGAAACACCATATATTTT
TRBD2	NA	TRBJ2-5	TRBV19	CASSVLSPTSGSGGETQYF	TGTGCCAGTAGTGTCCTCTCCCCAACTAGCGGGAGTGGCGGAGAGACCCAGTACTTC
TRBD2	many	TRBJ2-1	TRBV20-1	CSAPNTLAGGDNEQFF	TGCAGTGCCCCGAACACTCTAGCGGGAGGGGACAATGAGCAGTTCTTC
TRBD2	many	TRBJ2-3	TRBV5-1	CATTGLADSGDTQYF	TGCGCCACTACGGGACTAGCGGACTCGGGTGATACGCAGTATTTT
NA	many	TRBJ1-2	TRBV11-2	CASSSRGGANYGYTF	TGTGCCAGCAGCTCCCGAGGCGGGGCTAACTATGGCTACACCTTC
NA	NA	TRBJ2-3	TRBV7-9	CASSLAKSGGSTDTQYF	TGTGCCAGCAGTCTAGCAAAAAGCGGAGGAAGCACAGATACGCAGTATTTT
NA	many	TRBJ2-7	TRBV5-1	CASSLDGRTYEQYF	TGCGCCAGCAGCTTGGATGGGCGTACCTACGAGCAGTACTTC
NA	many	TRBJ2-1	TRBV29-1	CSVDQVSQFF	TGCAGCGTTGACCAGGTTTCGCAGTTCTTC
TRBD2	many	TRBJ2-5	TRBV29-1	CSVTGLAGKETQYF	TGCAGCGTCACCGGACTAGCGGGAAAAGAGACCCAGTACTTC
NA	NA	TRBJ1-1	TRBV7-2	CASSPHRVRTEAFF	TGTGCCAGCAGCCCTCACAGGGTTAGGACTGAAGCTTTCTTT
NA	NA	TRBJ1-6	TRBV15	CATSSESIGRSPLHF	TGTGCCACCAGCAGTGAATCCATTGGGCGGTCACCCCTCCACTTT
TRBD1	many	TRBJ1-1	TRBV11-3	CASSLTKGGGTEAFF	TGTGCCAGCAGCTTAACAAAAGGGGGCGGCACTGAAGCTTTCTTT
NA	many	TRBJ2-5	TRBV2	CARGGGGPQETQYF	TGTGCCAGGGGAGGGGGAGGGCCCCAAGAGACCCAGTACTTC
TRBD2	many	TRBJ2-1	TRBV18	CASSPWASGSLNEQFF	TGTGCCAGCTCACCCTGGGCTAGCGGGAGTTTAAATGAGCAGTTCTTC
TRBD1	many	TRBJ1-2	TRBV11-2	CASSPGRGGTGYGYTF	TGTGCCAGCAGCCCAGGAAGAGGAGGGACAGGGTATGGCTACACCTTC
TRBD2	many	TRBJ2-3	TRBV5-4	CASSKAAGVPGDTQYF	TGTGCCAGCAGCAAAGCAGCGGGAGTACCGGGAGATACGCAGTATTTT
NA	many	TRBJ2-1	TRBV3-1	CASSRQAPNEQFF	TGTGCCAGCAGCCGGCAGGCGCCCAATGAGCAGTTCTTC
TRBD2	few	TRBJ2-1	TRBV20-1	CSAGALAGIYNEQFF	TGCAGTGCTGGGGCACTAGCGGGAATCTACAATGAGCAGTTCTTC
NA	NA	TRBJ2-7	TRBV15	CATSRGGAPLYEQYF	TGTGCCACCAGCAGAGGCGGGGCCCCTCTCTACGAGCAGTACTTC
NA	NA	TRBJ2-5	TRBV6-5	CASSSGSSPETQYF	TGTGCCAGCAGTTCCGGGAGTTCCCCAGAGACCCAGTACTTC
NA	few	TRBJ2-3	TRBV2	CASNGASTDTQYF	TGTGCCAGCAACGGAGCTAGCACAGATACGCAGTATTTT
TRBD2	NA	TRBJ2-1	TRBV15	CATSRDLAGGANEQFF	TGTGCCACCAGCAGAGACCTCGCGGGAGGGGCCAATGAGCAGTTCTTC